The 3 T cell receptor beta chains reported below all come from one sample, sequenced in a study of immune characterization of retroperitoneal liposarcoma. TCRdb used MiXCR to reprocess the PCR reads, holding one entry per CDR3 protein. This sample has about 10,000 distinct CDR3 sequences, with about 29% found just once. Sequenced: tumor tissue. The source of these receptors is a male donor with retroperitoneal liposarcoma.

In this sample, this clonotype turned up a few times. V usage is TRBV6-1 and J usage is TRBJ2-2, with 7 nucleotides matching TRBD2. Germline CDR1 is MNHNS and CDR2 is SASEGT. The CDR3 runs to 16 residues. V gave up 8 bases and J gave up 3 bases; unmatched junction bases: 12. CDR3 coding DNA: TGTGCCAGCTATAAGGAGACTAGCCTCGACACCGGGGAGCTGTTTTTT. Its translation is CASYKETSLDTGELFF.

CDR3 loop: CASSDSTGYEQFF. The CDR3 DNA follows: TGTGCCAGCAGTGACTCTACTGGATACGAGCAGTTCTTC. The chain links TRBV6-4 to TRBJ2-1; no clear D gene. The V and J ends lost 0 bases and 10 bases respectively, with 10 bases between them. Germline V CDR1 and CDR2: MRHNA, SNTAGT. CDR3 length equals 13 residues.

In regard to this clonotype: Lacking the conserved final phenylalanine or tryptophan, this CDR3 likely reflects a read error. The gene calls are TRBV7-4 and TRBJ2-1; 8 bases map to TRBD2. The DNA end is more similar to TRBJ2-7, so the J call may be wrong. The CDR3 totals 18 residues. Germline CDR1 and CDR2: SGHVT and SQSDAQ. The CDR3 DNA sequence: TGTGCCAGCAGCTACCCCCCTTTGCGGGGGGTCGTATCCTACGAGCAGTACTTA. It yields the protein CASSYPPLRGVVSYEQYL.